A selection of T cell receptor beta chains follows, all from one sample in a study of shared clonotypes between healthy human individuals. Libraries were prepared by immunoSEQ multiplex PCR; TCRdb keeps only in-frame clonotypes and omits some of them. This table has a few million clones, 80% to 95% appearing once. The sequencing sample was made of naive CD8+ T cells from PBMCs. The source of these receptors is a man aged 18 to 35 in good health. Some clones in this sample may be carry-over from other donors' samples. Both conserved end residues are part of each CDR3. The D gene is left open where the match is weak. Not every row has a clone size; where given, it reads once, few, many or a size class.

>NA|TRBJ2-7|TRBV5-1|TRBD1
TGCGCCAGCAGCCGGACAGGGGACTACGAGCAGTACTTC
CASSRTGDYEQYF
>NA|TRBJ2-3|TRBV5-6|NA
TGTGCCAGCAGCTTGAGTAGGGGCCCGCCAGATACGCAGTATTTT
CASSLSRGPPDTQYF
>NA|TRBJ2-1|TRBV5-4|NA
TGTGCCAGCAGCTTTTCATACAATGAGCAGTTCTTC
CASSFSYNEQFF
>NA|TRBJ1-1|TRBV5-1|NA
TGCGCCAGCAGCACCGGGGGACGGACTGAAGCTTTCTTT
CASSTGGRTEAFF
>NA|TRBJ2-2|TRBV10-3|NA
TGTGCCATCAGTGACCCCAACACCGGGGAGCTGTTTTTT
CAISDPNTGELFF
>NA|TRBJ2-1|TRBV9|NA
TGTGCCAGCAGCGCAGCCCCGGGGGGACAGGATAAGGCGCAGTTCTTC
CASSAAPGGQDKAQFF
>NA|TRBJ2-2|TRBV27|NA
TGTGCCAGCAGCCCCCTGACGAACACCGGGGAGCTGTTTTTT
CASSPLTNTGELFF
>NA|TRBJ2-1|TRBV6-5|NA
TGTGCCAGCAGTTACCCTTCCCCGGGGCAGGAGCAGTTCTTC
CASSYPSPGQEQFF
>few|TRBJ2-1|TRBV7-6|TRBD2
TGTGCCAGCAGCCTTCCCGGGACTAGCGGGTCGTCCTACAATGAGCAGTTCTTC
CASSLPGTSGSSYNEQFF
>NA|TRBJ2-7|TRBV15|NA
TGTGCCACCAGCCCCCCCCGCGGGGGCGGGTTCGGCGAGCAGTACTTC
CATSPPRGGGFGEQYF
>NA|TRBJ2-1|TRBV6-1|NA
TGTGCCAGCAGGGACCGGGACCAGACCTACAATGAGCAGTTCTTC
CASRDRDQTYNEQFF
>NA|TRBJ2-1|TRBV28|NA
TGTGCCAGCAGTACCCGAGAAACCCTATATTGGAATGAGCAGTTCTTC
CASSTRETLYWNEQFF
>NA|TRBJ2-3|TRBV11-2|NA
TGTGCCAGCAGACCCTGGGGGGGCTCAGGGGATACGCAGTATTTT
CASRPWGGSGDTQYF
>NA|TRBJ1-2|TRBV9|NA
TGTGCCAGCAGCTCCTCTGGGGGGATTCCCTATGGCTACACCTTC
CASSSSGGIPYGYTF